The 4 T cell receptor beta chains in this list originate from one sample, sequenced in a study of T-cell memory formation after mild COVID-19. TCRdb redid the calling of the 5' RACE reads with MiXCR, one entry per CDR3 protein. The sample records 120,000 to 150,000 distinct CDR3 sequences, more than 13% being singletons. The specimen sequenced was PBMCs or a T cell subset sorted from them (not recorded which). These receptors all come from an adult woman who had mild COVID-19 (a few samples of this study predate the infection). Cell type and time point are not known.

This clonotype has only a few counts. CDR3 DNA sequence: TGCAGTGCTAGCTCGGGGAGCACGGTTTACGAGCAGTACTTC. The encoded protein is CSASSGSTVYEQYF. The V call is TRBV20-1, the J call TRBJ2-7, with D possibly TRBD2 on 5 matching bases. Trimming cost V 3 bases and J 4 bases, with 16 bases left between them. Germline V lookup: CDR1 DFQATT, CDR2 SNEGSKA (reference sequence). The CDR3 sequence is 14 residues long.

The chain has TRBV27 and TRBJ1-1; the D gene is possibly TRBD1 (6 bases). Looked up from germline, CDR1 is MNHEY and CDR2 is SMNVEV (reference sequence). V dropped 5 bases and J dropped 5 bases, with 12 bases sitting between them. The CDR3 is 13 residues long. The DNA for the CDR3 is TGTGCCAGCAGTACTTCCAGGGGAACTGAAGCTTTCTTT. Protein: CASSTSRGTEAFF.

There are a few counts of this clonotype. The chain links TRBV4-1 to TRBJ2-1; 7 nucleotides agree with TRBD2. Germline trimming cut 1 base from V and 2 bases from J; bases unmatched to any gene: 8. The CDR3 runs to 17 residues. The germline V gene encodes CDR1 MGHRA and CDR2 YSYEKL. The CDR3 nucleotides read TGCGCCAGCAGCCAAGGGCTAGATGGGGGGGCCTACAATGAGCAGTTCTTC. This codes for CASSQGLDGGAYNEQFF.

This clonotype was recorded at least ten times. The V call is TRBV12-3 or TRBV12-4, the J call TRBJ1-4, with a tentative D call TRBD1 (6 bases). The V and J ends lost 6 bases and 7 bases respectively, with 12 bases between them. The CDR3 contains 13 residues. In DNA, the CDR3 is TGTGCCAGCAGGGGGGACAACCTTGAAAAACTGTTTTTT. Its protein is CASRGDNLEKLFF.